Below, 28 T cell receptor beta chains from the same sample are listed, as sequenced in a study of cytomegalovirus exposure and HLA in healthy donors. This table comes from immunoSEQ multiplex PCR, and its TCRdb copy is limited to in-frame clones, with some not included. Altogether approximately 230,000 clones are present, over 75% being singletons, with the ten largest covering around 12%. Specimen: PBMCs. The receptor source for this set is a man between 18 and 29 years old in good health and CMV-seropositive.

The sample holds a few counts of this clone. The chain employs TRBV15 and TRBJ1-2; no firm D call. The CDR3 is made up of 13 amino acids. Looked up from germline, CDR1 is LNHNV and CDR2 is YYDKDF (reference sequence). Between the trimmed V and J ends, which lost 8 bases and 0 bases, there was a span of 10 bases. The CDR3 region has the DNA TGTGCCACCTCGGAAGGACCTAACTATGGCTACACCTTC. Encoded protein: CATSEGPNYGYTF.

This rearrangement joins TRBV4-1 to TRBJ1-5, with TRBD1 as a possible D gene (6 bases). Per the germline V gene, CDR1 is MGHRA and CDR2 is YSYEKL. Trimming pared 4 bases from V and 11 bases from J, leaving 18 bases between. This CDR3 spans 14 amino acids. CDR3 bases: TGCGCCAGCAGCCTATTACAGGGAGCTAGGGCCCAGCATTTT. Translating gives CASSLLQGARAQHF.

The gene calls are TRBV2 and TRBJ2-3; D not certain. V lost 10 bases and J lost 4, with 18 bases in between. In germline, CDR1 is SNHLY, CDR2 FYNNEI. The CDR3 loop spans 14 amino acids. The CDR3 region has the DNA TGTGCCAAAAGAACCCCGTTAAGCGCAGATACGCAGTATTTT. Translating gives CAKRTPLSADTQYF.

V and J are TRBV11-2 and TRBJ2-7; D might be TRBD2 (6 bases). The CDR3 consists of 15 residues. V was clipped by 0 bases and J by 6 bases, with 15 bases between them. Germline V CDR1 and CDR2: SGHAT, FQNNGV. Here the CDR3 reads CASSLDREYRGEQYF. As DNA, the CDR3 is TGTGCCAGCAGCTTAGATCGGGAGTACCGGGGCGAGCAGTACTTC.

The rearrangement uses TRBV6-4 and TRBJ1-2, with TRBD1 as a possible D gene (6 bases). The V gene lost 6 bases and the J gene lost 1 base, with 9 bases spanning the gap. This CDR3 has 13 amino acids. Germline lookup yields CDR1 MRHNA and CDR2 SNTAGT. The CDR3 bases are TGTGCCAGCAGGCCGGACAGTAACTATGGCTACACCTTC. Protein sequence: CASRPDSNYGYTF.

The sample holds a few counts of this clone. CDR3 region: CSVKTGTSGGYEQYF. Written as DNA, the CDR3 is TGCAGCGTTAAGACCGGGACTAGCGGAGGGTACGAGCAGTACTTC. The chain uses TRBV29-1 and TRBJ2-7, with 11 bases fitting TRBD2. The length of the CDR3 is 15 residues. Germline assignment: CDR1 SQVTM and CDR2 ANQGSEA. V was clipped by 5 bases and J by 4 bases; unmatched bases: 10.

In its sample, this clone was seen once. The chain combines TRBV7-9 with TRBJ1-4; tentative D call: TRBD1 (6 bases). The CDR3 is made up of 15 amino acids. Trimming removed 5 bases at V and 5 bases at J, with 15 bases between. Germline assignment: CDR1 SEHNR and CDR2 FQNEAQ (reference sequence). CDR3 nucleotides: TGTGCCAGCAGCCCCGGGGGGCTTGTGAATGAAAAACTGTTTTTT. Translating it yields CASSPGGLVNEKLFF.

The chain has TRBV10-3 and TRBJ2-1; D not certain. Looked up from germline, CDR1 is ENHRY and CDR2 is SYGVKD. The CDR3 has 11 amino acids. V lost 6 bases and J 8 bases, leaving 8 bases between the germline ends. CDR3 protein: CAIRTNDEQFF. DNA for the CDR3: TGTGCCATCAGGACGAACGATGAGCAGTTCTTC.

The J gene is TRBJ1-4, the V gene TRBV19, with D unclear. V was shortened by 5 bases and J by 6 bases, with 22 bases between the two germline ends. Germline V gives CDR1 LNHDA, CDR2 SQIVND (reference sequence). The CDR3 loop spans 17 amino acids. The CDR3 is CASSPQGRSFADEKLFF. In DNA, the CDR3 is TGTGCCAGTAGTCCCCAAGGGCGATCCTTCGCGGATGAAAAACTGTTTTTT.

This chain joins TRBV14 and TRBJ1-2, with 9 bases aligning to TRBD1. Unmatched junction bases numbered 3, after V lost 0 bases and J lost 4 bases. In germline, CDR1 is SGHDN, CDR2 FVKESK. This CDR3 contains 15 residues. Here the CDR3 reads CASSQEGQGPYGYTF. Here the CDR3 DNA reads TGTGCCAGCAGCCAAGAAGGACAGGGGCCCTATGGCTACACCTTC.

The rearrangement uses TRBV9 and TRBJ2-7; the D gene is possibly TRBD2 (5 bases). The CDR3 loop spans 15 amino acids. Germline CDR1 reads SGDLS; CDR2 reads YYNGEE. Trimming took off 0 bases at V and 3 bases at J, with 13 bases between the two ends. The CDR3 coding sequence is TGTGCCAGCAGCGTAGAGCCCCAGCGGCACTACGAGCAGTACTTC. Amino acid sequence: CASSVEPQRHYEQYF.

The rearrangement joins TRBV5-1 to TRBJ2-7; D remains ambiguous. V gave up 0 bases and J gave up 2 bases, with 12 bases separating them. The CDR3 has 15 amino acids. CDR1 and CDR2 from the germline V gene are SGHRS and YFSETQ. The CDR3 DNA reads TGCGCCAGCAGCTTGGCTTCGCGGTTTCCCTACGAGCAGTACTTC. Translating gives CASSLASRFPYEQYF.

The sample holds one count of this clone. The same CDR3 also results from other DNA sequences found in this sample. The chain is built from TRBV11-3 and TRBJ2-1, with 10 bases fitting TRBD1. Trimming at V came to 3 bases and at J to 7 bases, leaving 0 bases not matched to a gene. The germline CDR1 and CDR2 sequences are SGHNT and YENEEA. The CDR3 runs 13 residues. The CDR3 DNA reads TGTGCCAGCAGCTTGGGACAGGGGAATGAGCAGTTCTTC. It translates to CASSLGQGNEQFF.

This rearrangement joins TRBV2 to TRBJ2-3; 8 nucleotides match TRBD2. J lost 3 bases, V lost 6 bases, and 8 bases had no gene match. Germline loops: CDR1 SNHLY, CDR2 FYNNEI. The CDR3 sequence is 15 residues long. The CDR3 sequence: CASSLGASGTDTQYF. The CDR3 nucleotides read TGTGCCAGCAGCTTGGGAGCTAGCGGGACAGATACGCAGTATTTT.

The chain joins TRBV19 to TRBJ1-2, with D unresolved. CDR3 length: 14 amino acids. V lost 4 bases, J lost 3 bases, and 12 bases lay in between. CDR1 and CDR2 (germline): LNHDA, SQIVND (reference sequence). The CDR3 sequence: CASSTSDNYYGYTF. The CDR3 DNA reads as TGTGCCAGTAGTACAAGTGACAACTACTATGGCTACACCTTC.

The V call is TRBV9, the J call TRBJ2-7, with D uncertain. Per the germline V gene, CDR1 is SGDLS and CDR2 is YYNGEE. V gave up 2 bases and J gave up 3 bases, with 12 bases separating them. This CDR3 comprises 14 residues. CDR3 sequence (DNA): TGTGCCAGCAGCGTCGGTCCGGGTGACTACGAGCAGTACTTC. This translates into CASSVGPGDYEQYF.

The chain has TRBV14 and TRBJ1-2; 7 positions agree with TRBD1. Trimming took 0 bases from V and 3 from J; bases not matched to a gene: 4. Germline CDR1 and CDR2: SGHDN and FVKESK. CDR3 size: 15 residues. CDR3 region: CASSQDDREHYGYTF. CDR3 sequence (DNA): TGTGCCAGCAGCCAAGACGACAGGGAACACTATGGCTACACCTTC.

This chain joins TRBV11-2 and TRBJ2-7, with D uncertain. This CDR3 contains 15 residues. CDR1 is SGHAT and CDR2 is FQNNGV in the germline V gene. The germline V and J ends were trimmed by 2 bases and 9 bases, with 20 bases remaining between them. Here the CDR3 DNA reads TGTGCCAGCAGCTTATGGCGCGTGGGTGCACGTTGGCAGTACTTC. It codes for CASSLWRVGARWQYF.

J is TRBJ2-3 and V is TRBV29-1; TRBD2 might be the D (6 bases). CDR3 length: 16 amino acids. CDR1 and CDR2 (germline): SQVTM, ANQGSEA. Trimming took off 0 bases at V and 6 bases at J, with 19 bases between the two ends. Written as DNA, the CDR3 is TGCAGCGTTGAAGATCGGGGGTCCGCTACTCGGGATACGCAGTATTTT. Residues: CSVEDRGSATRDTQYF.

The chain links TRBV2 to TRBJ2-1; 9 bases are shared with TRBD2. The CDR3 is 15 residues long. Germline values: CDR1 SNHLY, CDR2 FYNNEI. The V and J ends lost 2 bases and 2 bases, in that order; junction bases with no gene match: 1. Here the CDR3 DNA reads TGTGCCAGCAGTGAACCTAGCGGGACCTACAATGAGCAGTTCTTC. Amino acid sequence: CASSEPSGTYNEQFF.

The J gene is TRBJ1-1, the V gene TRBV15; the D is unclear. The CDR3 length is 16 residues. Germline CDR1 is LNHNV and CDR2 is YYDKDF (reference sequence). V lost 0 bases and J 0 bases, leaving 11 bases between the germline ends. As DNA, the CDR3 is TGTGCCACCAGCAGAGAGGGTGGGCGGGTGAACACTGAAGCTTTCTTT. Amino acids: CATSREGGRVNTEAFF.

The chain has TRBV5-1 and TRBJ2-1, with D unclear. There are 15 residues in the CDR3. V was cut by 3 bases and J by 6 bases, with 16 bases left in between. Germline CDR1 and CDR2: SGHRS and YFSETQ. As DNA, the CDR3 is TGCGCCAGCAGCTCGAGGCGGCCGGAGTTCAATGAGCAGTTCTTC. It is translated as CASSSRRPEFNEQFF.

The table lists this clone with a count of one. V and J are TRBV5-1 and TRBJ1-5; no reliable D call. CDR1 and CDR2 (germline): SGHRS, YFSETQ. CDR3 length: 13 residues. V shed 5 bases and J shed 3 bases, with 9 bases lying between them. CDR3 sequence reads: CASSVGVNQPQHF. The CDR3 region has the DNA TGCGCCAGCAGTGTTGGGGTCAATCAGCCCCAGCATTTT.

The CDR3 coding sequence is TGTGCCTGGAGCCGGGGGCTAGCGGGAGGGCCCTACGAGCAGTACTTC. It is translated as CAWSRGLAGGPYEQYF. V and J are TRBV30 and TRBJ2-7; 12 bases are a match to TRBD2. V lost 3 bases to trimming and J lost 2 bases; unmatched junction nucleotides: 8. Germline V lookup: CDR1 GTSNPN, CDR2 SVGIG (reference sequence). The CDR3 consists of 16 residues.

The rearrangement links TRBV4-3 to TRBJ2-7; tentative D call: TRBD2 (7 bases). Germline CDR1 LGHNA, CDR2 YSLEER. This CDR3 is built from 15 residues. The germline V and J ends were trimmed by 2 bases and 3 bases, with 14 bases remaining between them. For the CDR3, the DNA is TGCGCCAGCAGCCAAACGGGGGGCGCGGGCTACGAGCAGTACTTC. It encodes CASSQTGGAGYEQYF.

As to this clone: This sample includes further DNA sequences coding for the same CDR3. The rearrangement links TRBV2 to TRBJ1-1; 9 bases agree with TRBD1. After removal of 6 bases from V and 2 bases from J, the junction contained 4 bases not matched to a gene. CDR3 length: 14 amino acids. Germline values: CDR1 SNHLY, CDR2 FYNNEI. CDR3 amino acids: CASRKDRGNTEAFF. Here the CDR3 DNA reads TGTGCCAGCAGAAAGGACAGGGGAAACACTGAAGCTTTCTTT.

The rearrangement uses TRBV29-1 and TRBJ2-3, with D tentatively TRBD1 or TRBD2 (5 bases each). The CDR3 is 15 amino acids. CDR1 is SQVTM and CDR2 is ANQGSEA in the germline V gene. V lost 7 bases to trimming and J lost 3 bases, with 20 bases between them. The CDR3 region is CSGDGGPSGTDTQYF. The CDR3 DNA reads as TGCAGCGGGGACGGAGGACCCTCCGGGACAGATACGCAGTATTTT.

The chain joins TRBV28 to TRBJ2-7, with a tentative D call TRBD1 (6 bases). The CDR3 loop spans 14 amino acids. Germline V CDR1 and CDR2: MDHEN, SYDVKM. V was pared by 2 bases and J by 5 bases, with 13 bases between. CDR3 in DNA: TGTGCCAGCAGTTTAGGGCAGGGGCTCGACGAGCAGTACTTC. This codes for CASSLGQGLDEQYF.